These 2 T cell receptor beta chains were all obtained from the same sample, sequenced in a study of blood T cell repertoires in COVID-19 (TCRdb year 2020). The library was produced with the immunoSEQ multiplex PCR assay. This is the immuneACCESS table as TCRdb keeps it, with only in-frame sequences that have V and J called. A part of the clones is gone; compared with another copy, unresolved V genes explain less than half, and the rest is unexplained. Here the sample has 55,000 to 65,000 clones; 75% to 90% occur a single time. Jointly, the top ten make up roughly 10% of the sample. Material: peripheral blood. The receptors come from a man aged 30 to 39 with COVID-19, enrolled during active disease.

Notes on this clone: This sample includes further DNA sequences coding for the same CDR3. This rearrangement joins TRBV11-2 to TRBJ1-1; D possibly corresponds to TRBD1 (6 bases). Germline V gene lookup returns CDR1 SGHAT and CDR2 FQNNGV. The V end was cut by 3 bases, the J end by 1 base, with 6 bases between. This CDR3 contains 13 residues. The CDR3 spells CASSLDRNTEAFF. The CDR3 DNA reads TGTGCCAGCAGCTTGGACAGGAACACTGAAGCTTTCTTT.

CDR3 protein: CASSSSGTAEAFF. The CDR3 region has the DNA TGTGCCAGCAGCTCATCTGGGACAGCAGAAGCTTTCTTT. The genes are TRBV11-2 and TRBJ1-1; 7 bases align to TRBD1. The CDR3 sequence is 13 residues long. The junction had 7 bases not matched to a gene; V was cut back by 4 bases and J by 8 bases. Germline CDR1 and CDR2: SGHAT and FQNNGV.